A single TCR beta chain is shown here with its context. What it binds is unknown. The sample comes from a study of cytomegalovirus exposure and HLA in healthy donors. Study at large: Approximately 81% of 300 to 450 genotyped donors fell in the Caucasian-associated ancestry cluster. Study results and limitations: HLA allele associations emerged for about 16,000 TCR beta sequences in a later analysis, at 0.05 false discovery rate. Researchers counted roughly 150 TCR beta chains as cytomegalovirus-associated.

PCR involved 60 Vbeta and 13 Jbeta primers. The assay was immunoSEQ multiplex PCR, and TCRdb's table has in-frame clones only and misses some. Its table lists about 160,000 clones. Sequenced input: PBMCs. This clonotype was sampled from a woman in her fifties or sixties in good health and CMV-seronegative.

CDR3 nucleotide sequence: TGTGCCAGCAGCGTCGACGGTTACTATGGCGGCTACACCTTC. Translating it yields CASSVDGYYGGYTF. The rearrangement links TRBV9 to TRBJ1-2, with unresolved D. This CDR3 is built from 14 residues. The ends were cut back, 2 bases at V and 8 bases at J, with 16 bases in the middle. Germline V gene lookup returns CDR1 SGDLS and CDR2 YYNGEE.